Listed below are T cell receptor beta chains from one sample, sequenced in a study of blood T cell repertoires in COVID-19. Sequencing was performed with immunoSEQ multiplex PCR; in TCRdb, only in-frame clones are kept and a portion is missing. The table lists more than 250,000 clones, around 86% of them singletons. The sample was peripheral blood. The origin of the receptors is a man aged 45-65 years with active or convalescent COVID-19. Both conserved end residues are part of each CDR3. A D gene is named only where the DNA matches it firmly. Clone size is stated in some rows and not others, as once, few, many or a class when expanded.

V: TRBV20-1
length: 11
D: TRBD2
J: TRBJ2-5
size: -
CDR3: CSAIGGETQYF
DNA: TGCAGTGCTATCGGGGGGGAGACCCAGTACTTC

V: TRBV7-9
length: 15
D: TRBD1
J: TRBJ1-3
size: -
CDR3: CASSPQGVDGNTIYF
DNA: TGTGCCAGCAGCCCACAGGGGGTCGATGGAAACACCATATATTTT

V: TRBV4-3
length: 14
D: -
J: TRBJ2-7
size: -
CDR3: CASSQKADSYEQYF
DNA: TGCGCCAGCAGCCAAAAGGCGGACTCCTACGAGCAGTACTTC

V: TRBV4-1
length: 19
D: TRBD1
J: TRBJ1-4
size: -
CDR3: CASSPQAWTGDSGDEKLFF
DNA: TGCGCCAGCAGCCCCCAGGCTTGGACAGGGGATAGTGGAGATGAAAAACTGTTTTTT

V: TRBV29-1
length: 12
D: TRBD1
J: TRBJ2-7
size: -
CDR3: CSGGTAEGEQYF
DNA: TGCAGCGGAGGGACAGCCGAGGGTGAGCAGTACTTC

V: TRBV5-6
length: 13
D: TRBD1
J: TRBJ1-2
size: few
CDR3: CASSRDRSYGYTF
DNA: TGTGCCAGCAGCCGGGACAGGTCCTATGGCTACACCTTC

V: TRBV7-9
length: 14
D: TRBD1
J: TRBJ2-7
size: once
CDR3: CASSLAHRGREQYF
DNA: TGTGCCAGCAGCTTAGCCCACAGGGGACGCGAGCAGTACTTC

V: TRBV6-5
length: 15
D: -
J: TRBJ1-1
size: -
CDR3: CASSYSGQSGAEAFF
DNA: TGTGCCAGCAGTTACTCGGGACAAAGTGGCGCTGAAGCTTTCTTT

V: TRBV27
length: 14
D: -
J: TRBJ2-1
size: -
CDR3: CASSFPGRDNEQFF
DNA: TGTGCCAGCAGTTTCCCCGGCAGGGACAATGAGCAGTTCTTC

V: TRBV12-5
length: 15
D: TRBD2
J: TRBJ2-3
size: -
CDR3: CASGPGTSGRHTQYF
DNA: TGTGCTAGTGGTCCCGGGACTAGCGGGAGGCATACGCAGTATTTT

V: TRBV5-1
length: 15
D: TRBD1
J: TRBJ2-1
size: -
CDR3: CASSLVGTGVNEQFF
DNA: TGCGCCAGCAGCTTGGTCGGGACAGGAGTCAATGAGCAGTTCTTC

V: TRBV5-4
length: 15
D: TRBD2
J: TRBJ2-7
size: few
CDR3: CASSLGWGGSYEQYF
DNA: TGTGCCAGCAGCTTGGGTTGGGGAGGGAGCTACGAGCAGTACTTC

V: TRBV2
length: 15
D: TRBD1
J: TRBJ2-7
size: -
CDR3: CASSDWRQGEYEQYF
DNA: TGTGCCAGCAGTGATTGGCGTCAGGGGGAATACGAGCAGTACTTC

V: TRBV10-1
length: 13
D: TRBD1
J: TRBJ1-2
size: -
CDR3: CASRVTGSQGYTF
DNA: TGCGCCAGCAGGGTGACAGGGAGTCAAGGCTACACCTTC

V: TRBV7-6
length: 14
D: TRBD1
J: TRBJ2-7
size: few
CDR3: CASSRGQGAYEQYF
DNA: TGTGCCAGCAGCCGCGGACAGGGGGCGTACGAGCAGTACTTC

V: TRBV18
length: 13
D: -
J: TRBJ1-1
size: -
CDR3: CASSAGPNTEAFF
DNA: TGTGCCAGCTCAGCCGGTCCGAACACTGAAGCTTTCTTT

V: TRBV24-1
length: 13
D: TRBD2
J: TRBJ2-1
size: -
CDR3: CATSSAGGDEQFF
DNA: TGTGCCACCAGTTCGGCGGGAGGTGATGAGCAGTTCTTC

V: TRBV11-3
length: 15
D: TRBD2
J: TRBJ2-1
size: -
CDR3: CASSLSGSSYNEQFF
DNA: TGTGCCAGCAGCTTGAGCGGGAGCTCCTACAATGAGCAGTTCTTC

V: TRBV18
length: 14
D: TRBD1
J: TRBJ1-5
size: -
CDR3: CASSPMTGGQPQHF
DNA: TGTGCCAGCTCACCCATGACAGGGGGACAGCCCCAGCATTTT

V: TRBV5-3
length: 20
D: -
J: TRBJ2-1
size: -
CDR3: CARSLPGQGAGGSSYNEQFF
DNA: TGTGCCAGAAGCCTCCCCGGGCAGGGGGCGGGAGGGAGCTCCTACAATGAGCAGTTCTTC

V: TRBV28
length: 14
D: TRBD1
J: TRBJ1-4
size: -
CDR3: CASSTYRGNEKLFF
DNA: TGTGCCAGCAGTACCTACAGGGGCAATGAAAAACTGTTTTTT

V: TRBV7-9
length: 13
D: -
J: TRBJ2-5
size: -
CDR3: CASSRANQETQYF
DNA: TGTGCCAGCAGCAGGGCCAACCAAGAGACCCAGTACTTC

V: TRBV7-3
length: 16
D: -
J: TRBJ2-1
size: -
CDR3: CASSLTGTSKRNEQFF
DNA: TGTGCCAGCAGCCTGACCGGGACATCCAAGCGGAATGAGCAGTTCTTC

V: TRBV24-1
length: 19
D: TRBD1
J: TRBJ1-2
size: few
CDR3: CATSEYAWDSNPGIYGYTF
DNA: TGTGCCACCAGTGAATACGCTTGGGACAGCAACCCCGGTATCTATGGCTACACCTTC

V: TRBV7-6
length: 14
D: -
J: TRBJ2-3
size: -
CDR3: CASSPPGVPDTQYF
DNA: TGTGCCAGCAGCCCCCCCGGAGTCCCAGATACGCAGTATTTT

V: TRBV2
length: 14
D: TRBD1
J: TRBJ1-5
size: -
CDR3: CASKDGTGAQPQHF
DNA: TGTGCCAGCAAGGACGGGACAGGGGCGCAGCCCCAGCATTTT

V: TRBV30
length: 13
D: TRBD1
J: TRBJ1-5
size: -
CDR3: CAWAGGRNQPQHF
DNA: TGTGCCTGGGCAGGGGGACGTAATCAGCCCCAGCATTTT

V: TRBV15
length: 13
D: -
J: TRBJ1-5
size: -
CDR3: CATSKKLNQPQHF
DNA: TGTGCCACCAGCAAGAAGCTCAATCAGCCCCAGCATTTT

V: TRBV5-1
length: 15
D: TRBD1
J: TRBJ2-7
size: -
CDR3: CASSFGQGAGYEQYF
DNA: TGCGCCAGCAGCTTCGGACAGGGGGCCGGTTACGAGCAGTACTTC

V: TRBV5-1
length: 19
D: TRBD2
J: TRBJ2-2
size: once
CDR3: CASSLLPGLAGGGTGELFF
DNA: TGCGCCAGCAGCTTACTTCCGGGACTAGCGGGAGGAGGCACCGGGGAGCTGTTTTTT

V: TRBV15
length: 18
D: TRBD2
J: TRBJ2-3
size: -
CDR3: CATSRDKGTSGGSDTQYF
DNA: TGTGCCACCAGCAGAGATAAAGGGACTAGCGGGGGGTCAGATACGCAGTATTTT

V: TRBV28
length: 16
D: TRBD1
J: TRBJ1-3
size: few
CDR3: CASRRDRGYSGNTIYF
DNA: TGTGCCAGCAGACGGGACAGGGGGTACTCTGGAAACACCATATATTTT

V: TRBV2
length: 13
D: TRBD1
J: TRBJ2-7
size: -
CDR3: CASSRTGYYEQYF
DNA: TGTGCCAGCAGCCGGACAGGTTACTACGAGCAGTACTTC